These 4 T cell receptor beta chains share one sample of origin, sequenced in a study of blood T cell repertoires in COVID-19. The protocol was immunoSEQ multiplex PCR, while the TCRdb copy is restricted to in-frame clones and leaves out a portion. Here the sample spans about 480,000 clones, about 88% being singletons. Sequenced sample: peripheral blood. These receptors came from a man aged 18 to 30 with COVID-19, enrolled during active disease.

This chain connects TRBV3-1 (or the pseudogene TRBV3-2) to TRBJ2-7, with D possibly being TRBD2 (7 bases). Germline CDR1 is LGHDT and CDR2 is YNNKEL (reference sequence). Trimming stripped 6 bases from V and 0 bases from J, with 12 bases between. This CDR3 is built from 14 residues. The CDR3 sequence: CASSPAGASYEQYF. The CDR3 nucleotides are TGTGCCAGCAGTCCCGCGGGGGCCTCCTACGAGCAGTACTTC.

The chain couples TRBV30 to TRBJ2-7; TRBD1 agrees at 10 bases. CDR1 GTSNPN and CDR2 SVGIG come from the germline V gene (reference sequence). The CDR3 extends over 12 amino acids. Trimming took 5 bases from V and 6 from J; bases not matched to a gene: 4. CDR3 in amino acids: CAWADRGSEQYF. DNA for the CDR3: TGTGCCTGGGCGGACAGGGGGTCCGAGCAGTACTTC.

A note on this clone: The identical CDR3 is also encoded by other nucleotide sequences in the sample. The J gene is TRBJ2-7, the V gene TRBV27; TRBD1 agrees at 7 bases. The V and J ends lost 5 bases and 0 bases, in that order; junction bases with no gene match: 1. The CDR3 covers 13 residues. Germline CDR1 reads MNHEY; CDR2 reads SMNVEV (reference sequence). CDR3 residues: CASSRDSSYEQYF. In DNA, the CDR3 is TGTGCCAGCAGTCGGGACAGCTCCTACGAGCAGTACTTC.

As concerns this clone: The sample holds other DNA sequences that translate to the same CDR3. V is TRBV6-5 and J is TRBJ1-5; TRBD1 matches 7 bases. Germline loops: CDR1 MNHEY, CDR2 SVGAGI. This CDR3 contains 13 residues. V dropped 6 bases and J dropped 6; count of bases not matched to a gene: 5. For the CDR3, the DNA is TGTGCCAGCAGGGACCAGGGGGGTCAGCCCCAGCATTTT. Translation: CASRDQGGQPQHF.